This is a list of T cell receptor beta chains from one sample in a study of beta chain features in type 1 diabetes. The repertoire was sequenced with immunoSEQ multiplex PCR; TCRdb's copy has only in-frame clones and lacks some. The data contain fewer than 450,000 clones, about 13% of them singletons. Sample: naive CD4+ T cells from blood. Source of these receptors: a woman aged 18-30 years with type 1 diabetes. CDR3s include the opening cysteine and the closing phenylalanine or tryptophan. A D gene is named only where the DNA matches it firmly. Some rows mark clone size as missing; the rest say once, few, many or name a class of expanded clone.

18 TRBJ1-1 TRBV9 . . CASSPRAGQTLMNTEAFF TGTGCCAGCAGCCCAAGGGCAGGGCAGACTCTTATGAACACTGAAGCTTTCTTT
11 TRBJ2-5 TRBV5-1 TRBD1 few CASGDSETQYF TGCGCCAGCGGGGACAGTGAGACCCAGTACTTC
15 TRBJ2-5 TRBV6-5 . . CASSYGETPGETQYF TGTGCCAGCAGTTACGGGGAGACTCCAGGAGAGACCCAGTACTTC
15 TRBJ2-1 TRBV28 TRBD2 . CASSSGLAGPDEQFF TGTGCCAGCAGTTCGGGACTAGCGGGACCGGATGAGCAGTTCTTC
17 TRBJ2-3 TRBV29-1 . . CSVAGGQGLAATDTQYF TGCAGCGTTGCGGGCGGACAGGGTCTAGCGGCCACAGATACGCAGTATTTT
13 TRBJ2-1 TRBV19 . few CASSIGGRDEQFF TGTGCCAGTAGTATCGGGGGAAGGGATGAGCAGTTCTTC
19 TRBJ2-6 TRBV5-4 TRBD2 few CASSLAAGGRAVGANVLTF TGTGCCAGCAGCTTGGCGGCTGGCGGGAGGGCCGTTGGGGCCAACGTCCTGACTTTC
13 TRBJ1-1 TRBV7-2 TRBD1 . CASSSGQGAAAFF TGTGCCAGCAGCTCTGGACAGGGGGCAGCCGCTTTCTTT
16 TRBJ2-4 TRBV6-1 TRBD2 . CASSEGPSGRVYIQYF TGTGCCAGCAGTGAAGGGCCTAGCGGGAGGGTCTACATTCAGTACTTC
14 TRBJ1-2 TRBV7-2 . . CASSRAGALYGYTF TGTGCCAGCAGCCGGGCGGGGGCACTCTATGGCTACACCTTC
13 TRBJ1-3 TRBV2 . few CASTTRQGNTIYF TGTGCCAGCACCACACGACAAGGAAACACCATATATTTT
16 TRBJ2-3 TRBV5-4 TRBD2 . CASSLEGTRATDTQYF TGTGCCAGCAGCTTGGAAGGGACTAGAGCCACAGATACGCAGTATTTT
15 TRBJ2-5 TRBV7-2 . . CASSFQWGTRETQYF TGTGCCAGCAGCTTCCAATGGGGGACACGGGAGACCCAGTACTTC
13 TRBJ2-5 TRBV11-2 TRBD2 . CASRLAGVETQYF TGTGCCAGCCGACTAGCGGGAGTAGAGACCCAGTACTTC
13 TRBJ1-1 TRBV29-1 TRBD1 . CSFEQGMNTEAFF TGCAGCTTTGAACAGGGGATGAACACTGAAGCTTTCTTT
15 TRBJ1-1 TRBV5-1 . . CASSLAVGLNTEAFF TGCGCCAGCAGCTTGGCCGTTGGGCTGAACACTGAAGCTTTCTTT
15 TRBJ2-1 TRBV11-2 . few CASSFDPRTGNEQFF TGTGCCAGCAGCTTCGACCCTAGGACTGGGAATGAGCAGTTCTTC
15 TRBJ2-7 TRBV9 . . CASSVGGALVYEQYF TGTGCCAGCAGCGTAGGAGGCGCATTAGTCTACGAGCAGTACTTC
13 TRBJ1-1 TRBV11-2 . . CASSLQQNTEAFF TGTGCCAGCAGCTTACAACAGAACACTGAAGCTTTCTTT
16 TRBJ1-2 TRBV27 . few CASSLAGDPANYGYTF TGTGCCAGTTCCCTCGCAGGGGACCCTGCTAACTATGGCTACACCTTC
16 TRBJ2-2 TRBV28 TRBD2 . CASSVAAGGWTGELFF TGTGCCAGCAGTGTGGCAGCGGGAGGGTGGACCGGGGAGCTGTTTTTT
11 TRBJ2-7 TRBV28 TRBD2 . CASSWVAGQYF TGTGCCAGCAGTTGGGTAGCGGGGCAGTACTTC
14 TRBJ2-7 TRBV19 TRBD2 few CASRRLAISYEQYF TGTGCCAGCCGGAGACTAGCGATCTCCTACGAGCAGTACTTC
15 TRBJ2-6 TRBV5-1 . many CASSLGSSGANVLTF TGCGCCAGCAGCTTGGGGAGCTCTGGGGCCAACGTCCTGACTTTC
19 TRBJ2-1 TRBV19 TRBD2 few CASSITGTSGRRERDEQFF TGTGCCAGTAGTATTACCGGGACTAGCGGGAGAAGGGAGCGCGATGAGCAGTTCTTC
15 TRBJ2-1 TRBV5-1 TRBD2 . CASSFLAGAADEQFF TGCGCCAGCAGCTTCTTAGCGGGAGCAGCCGATGAGCAGTTCTTC
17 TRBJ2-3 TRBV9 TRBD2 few CASSVVGSGVSTDTQYF TGTGCCAGCAGCGTAGTCGGTAGCGGGGTAAGCACAGATACGCAGTATTTT
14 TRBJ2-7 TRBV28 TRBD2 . CASSRVDSGHEQYF TGTGCCAGCAGTCGCGTGGATAGCGGGCACGAGCAGTACTTC
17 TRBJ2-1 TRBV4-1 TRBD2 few CASSQDQASGLYNEQFF TGCGCCAGCAGCCAAGATCAGGCTAGCGGGCTTTACAATGAGCAGTTCTTC
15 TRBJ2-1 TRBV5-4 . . CASSLGGDSYNEQFF TGTGCCAGCAGCTTGGGGGGGGACTCCTACAATGAGCAGTTCTTC
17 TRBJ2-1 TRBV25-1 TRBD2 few CASSEYTASGRANEQFF TGTGCCAGCAGTGAATACACGGCTAGCGGGAGGGCCAATGAGCAGTTCTTC
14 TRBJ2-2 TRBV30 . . CAWSVRGGEGELFF TGTGCCTGGAGTGTACGAGGGGGAGAAGGGGAGCTGTTTTTT
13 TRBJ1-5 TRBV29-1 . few CSVEAGVGQPQHF TGCAGCGTTGAGGCGGGGGTTGGTCAGCCCCAGCATTTT
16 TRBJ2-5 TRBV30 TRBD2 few CAWSVWLAGRQETQYF TGTGCCTGGAGTGTATGGCTAGCGGGCAGGCAAGAGACCCAGTACTTC
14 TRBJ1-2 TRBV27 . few CASSPRDGSYGYTF TGTGCCAGCAGTCCCCGGGATGGCAGCTATGGCTACACCTTC
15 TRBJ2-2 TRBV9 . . CASSVVSGSTGELFF TGTGCCAGCAGCGTAGTAAGTGGCAGCACCGGGGAGCTGTTTTTT
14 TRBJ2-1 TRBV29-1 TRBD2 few CSVRTSGRGSEQFF TGCAGTGTGAGGACTAGCGGGAGGGGTAGTGAGCAGTTCTTC
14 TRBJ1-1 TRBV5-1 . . CASSLAGRYTEAFF TGCGCCAGCAGCTTGGCGGGGAGATACACTGAAGCTTTCTTT
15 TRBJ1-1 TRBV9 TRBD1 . CASSVGDRGGAEAFF TGTGCCAGCAGCGTAGGGGACAGGGGAGGCGCTGAAGCTTTCTTT
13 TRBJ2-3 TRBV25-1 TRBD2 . CASGLAGGGTQYF TGTGCCAGCGGCCTAGCGGGAGGCGGCACGCAGTATTTT
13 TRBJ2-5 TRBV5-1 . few CASSRTREETQYF TGCGCCAGCAGCCGTACTAGGGAGGAGACCCAGTACTTC
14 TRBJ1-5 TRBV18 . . CASSPSRVNQPQHF TGTGCCAGCTCACCCTCGAGAGTGAATCAGCCCCAGCATTTT
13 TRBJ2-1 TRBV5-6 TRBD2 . CASSLGRETQQFF TGTGCCAGCAGCTTGGGGCGGGAGACTCAGCAGTTCTTC